This TCR beta chain was sequenced during a study of blood T cell repertoires in COVID-19. Germline assignment: CDR1 MNHEY and CDR2 SVGEGT. The CDR3 has 14 amino acids. V was trimmed by 1 base and J by 5 bases, leaving 12 bases between them. Only in-frame clones appear in the TCRdb table, and some are missing; sequencing was by immunoSEQ multiplex PCR. The sample carries a few hundred thousand clones, 65% to 85% recorded once. The clonotype was recovered from a man over 45 who had recovered from COVID-19. This chain connects TRBV6-2 or TRBV6-3 to TRBJ2-7; possibly TRBD1 for D (6 bases). The sequencing sample was made of PBMCs or T cells enriched from blood (not recorded which). The DNA for the CDR3 is TGTGCCAGCAGTTACTACAGGGCGGACCACGAGCAGTACTTC. Translating it yields CASSYYRADHEQYF.